Here is one TCR beta chain with its context. In germline, CDR1 is SGHDN, CDR2 FVKESK. This CDR3 region has 12 residues. The ends were cut back, 1 base at V and 10 bases at J, with 8 bases in the middle. Assay used: immunoSEQ multiplex PCR; TCRdb lists only in-frame clones, some missing. The sample shows 60,000 to 90,000 clones, about 92% of them seen only once. This entry is derived from a study of T cell changes during pregnancy in multiple sclerosis. The gene calls are TRBV14 and TRBJ2-1; a weak D match, TRBD1 (5 bases). Source: peripheral blood, taken after pregnancy. The TCR was taken from a female donor in good health, enrolled as a control in a pregnancy study. The CDR3 protein is CASSQGGGEQFF. Written as DNA, the CDR3 is TGTGCCAGCAGCCAAGGGGGCGGAGAGCAGTTCTTC.